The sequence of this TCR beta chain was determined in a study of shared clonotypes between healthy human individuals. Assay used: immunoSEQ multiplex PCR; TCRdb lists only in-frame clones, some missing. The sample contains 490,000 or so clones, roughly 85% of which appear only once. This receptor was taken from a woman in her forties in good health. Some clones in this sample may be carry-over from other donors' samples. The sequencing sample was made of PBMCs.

CDR3 coding DNA: TGCGCCAGCAGCTTGGGGTCTATTGGACTAATGAACTACGAGCAGTACTTC. Its translation: CASSLGSIGLMNYEQYF. J is TRBJ2-7 and V is TRBV5-1; possibly TRBD2 for D (6 bases). Germline CDR1 SGHRS, CDR2 YFSETQ. This CDR3 has 17 amino acids. V was shortened by 0 bases and J by 3 bases, with 19 bases between the two germline ends.